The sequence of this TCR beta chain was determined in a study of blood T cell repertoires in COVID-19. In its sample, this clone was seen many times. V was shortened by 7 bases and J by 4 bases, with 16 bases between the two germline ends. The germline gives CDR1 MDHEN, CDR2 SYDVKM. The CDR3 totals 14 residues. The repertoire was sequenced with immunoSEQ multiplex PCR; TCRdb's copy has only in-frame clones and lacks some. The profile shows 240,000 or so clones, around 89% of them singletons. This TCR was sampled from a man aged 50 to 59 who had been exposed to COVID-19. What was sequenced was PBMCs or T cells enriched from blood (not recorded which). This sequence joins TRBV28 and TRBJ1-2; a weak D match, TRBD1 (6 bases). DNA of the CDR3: TGTGCCAGCACCCCTGACAGGCCCCTCTATGGCTACACCTTC. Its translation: CASTPDRPLYGYTF.